This T cell receptor beta chain is drawn from a study of blood T cell repertoires in COVID-19. The method was immunoSEQ multiplex PCR; TCRdb's version includes in-frame clones alone and lacks a portion of them. Of a few hundred thousand clones in the sample, 88% were seen once. The trim removed 0 bases at V and 3 bases at J, leaving 2 bases unmatched. CDR3 length: 15 residues. The germline V gene has CDR1 SNHLY and CDR2 FYNNEI. The source is a woman in her late teens or twenties who had recovered from COVID-19. The sample was PBMCs or T cells enriched from blood (not recorded which). V gene TRBV2 combines with J gene TRBJ2-7; 10 nucleotides line up with TRBD2. The CDR3 DNA sequence: TGTGCCAGCAGTGAAGCGGCTAGCGGGGGCTACGAGCAGTACTTC. It translates to CASSEAASGGYEQYF.